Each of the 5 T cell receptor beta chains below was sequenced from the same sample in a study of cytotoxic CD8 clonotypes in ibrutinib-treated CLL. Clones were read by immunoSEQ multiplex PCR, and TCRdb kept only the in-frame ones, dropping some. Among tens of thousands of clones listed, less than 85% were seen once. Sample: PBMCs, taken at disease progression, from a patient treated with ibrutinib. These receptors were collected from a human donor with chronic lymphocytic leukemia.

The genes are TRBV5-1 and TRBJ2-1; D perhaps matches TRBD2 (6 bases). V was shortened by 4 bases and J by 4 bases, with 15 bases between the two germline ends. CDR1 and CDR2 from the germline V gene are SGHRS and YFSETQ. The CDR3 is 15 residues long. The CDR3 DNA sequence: TGCGCCAGCAGCAAGAGCGGGTGGGATTACAATGAGCAGTTCTTC. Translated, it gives CASSKSGWDYNEQFF.

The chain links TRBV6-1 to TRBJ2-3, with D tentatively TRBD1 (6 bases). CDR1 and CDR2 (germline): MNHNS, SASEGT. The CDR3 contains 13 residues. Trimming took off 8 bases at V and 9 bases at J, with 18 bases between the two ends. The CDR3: CASHPGQSRTQYF. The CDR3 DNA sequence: TGTGCCAGCCATCCGGGACAAAGTAGGACGCAGTATTTT.

The CDR3 spells CASSFSVTNEKLFF. The DNA for the CDR3 is TGTGCCAGCAGTTTTTCCGTGACTAATGAAAAACTGTTTTTT. The chain combines TRBV27 with TRBJ1-4, with no clear D. Germline V gene sequence: CDR1 MNHEY, CDR2 SMNVEV (reference sequence). Trimming removed 3 bases from V and 2 bases from J, with 7 bases in between. The CDR3 runs to 14 residues.

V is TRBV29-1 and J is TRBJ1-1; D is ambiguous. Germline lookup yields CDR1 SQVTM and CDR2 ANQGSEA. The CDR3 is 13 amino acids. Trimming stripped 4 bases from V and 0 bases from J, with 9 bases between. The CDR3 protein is CSVAQTMNTEAFF. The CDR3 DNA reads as TGCAGCGTTGCCCAGACCATGAACACTGAAGCTTTCTTT.

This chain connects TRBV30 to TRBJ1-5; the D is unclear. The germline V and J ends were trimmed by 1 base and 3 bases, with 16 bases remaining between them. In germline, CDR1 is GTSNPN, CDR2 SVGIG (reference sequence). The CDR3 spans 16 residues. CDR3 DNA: TGTGCCTGGAGTGCCCCCGGGAGAAGCTTCAATCAGCCCCAGCATTTT. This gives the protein CAWSAPGRSFNQPQHF.